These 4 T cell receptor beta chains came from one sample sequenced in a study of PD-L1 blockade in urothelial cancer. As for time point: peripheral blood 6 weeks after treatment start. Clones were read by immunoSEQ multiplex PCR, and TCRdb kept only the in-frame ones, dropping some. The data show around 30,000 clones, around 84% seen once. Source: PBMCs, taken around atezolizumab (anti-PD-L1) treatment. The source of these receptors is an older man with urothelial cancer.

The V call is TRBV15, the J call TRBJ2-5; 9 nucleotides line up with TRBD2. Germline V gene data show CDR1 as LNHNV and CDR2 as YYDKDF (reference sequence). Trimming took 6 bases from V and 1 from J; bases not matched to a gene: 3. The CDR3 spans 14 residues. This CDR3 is CATSAGGPQETQYF. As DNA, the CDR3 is TGTGCCACCAGTGCGGGAGGGCCCCAAGAGACCCAGTACTTC.

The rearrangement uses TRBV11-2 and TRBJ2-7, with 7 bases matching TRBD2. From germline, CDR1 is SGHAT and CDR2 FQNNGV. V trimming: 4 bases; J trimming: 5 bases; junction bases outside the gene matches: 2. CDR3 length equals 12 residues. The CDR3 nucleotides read TGTGCCAGCAGCTGGGCGGGGGACGAGCAGTACTTC. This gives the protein CASSWAGDEQYF.

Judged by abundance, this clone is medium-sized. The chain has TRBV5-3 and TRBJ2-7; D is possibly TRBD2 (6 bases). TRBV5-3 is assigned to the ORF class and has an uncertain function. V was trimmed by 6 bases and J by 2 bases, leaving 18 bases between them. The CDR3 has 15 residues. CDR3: CARIEEGEAAYEQYF. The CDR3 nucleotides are TGTGCCAGAATCGAAGAAGGGGAGGCCGCCTACGAGCAGTACTTC.

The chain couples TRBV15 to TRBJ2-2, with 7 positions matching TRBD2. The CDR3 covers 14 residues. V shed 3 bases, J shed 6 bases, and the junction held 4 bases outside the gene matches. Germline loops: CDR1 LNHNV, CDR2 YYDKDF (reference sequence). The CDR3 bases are TGTGCCACCAGCAGGGGAGGGTCTGCCGGGGAGCTGTTTTTT. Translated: CATSRGGSAGELFF.